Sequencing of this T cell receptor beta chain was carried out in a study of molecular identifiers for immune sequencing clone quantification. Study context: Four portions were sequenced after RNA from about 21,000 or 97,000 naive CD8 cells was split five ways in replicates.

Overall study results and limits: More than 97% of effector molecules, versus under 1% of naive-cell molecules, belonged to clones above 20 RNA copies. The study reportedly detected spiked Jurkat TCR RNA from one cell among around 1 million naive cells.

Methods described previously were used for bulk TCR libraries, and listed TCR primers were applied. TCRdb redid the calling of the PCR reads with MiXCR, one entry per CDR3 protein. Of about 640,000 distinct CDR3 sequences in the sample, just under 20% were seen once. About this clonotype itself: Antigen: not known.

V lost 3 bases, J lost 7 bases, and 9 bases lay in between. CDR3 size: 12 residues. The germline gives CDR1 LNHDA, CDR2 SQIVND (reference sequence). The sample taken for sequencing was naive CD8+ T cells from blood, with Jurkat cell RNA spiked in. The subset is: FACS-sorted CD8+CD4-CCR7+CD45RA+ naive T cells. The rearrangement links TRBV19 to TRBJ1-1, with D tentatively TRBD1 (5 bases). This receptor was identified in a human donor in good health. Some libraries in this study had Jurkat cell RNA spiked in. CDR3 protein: CASSIGGIEAFF. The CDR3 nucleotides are TGTGCCAGTAGTATTGGGGGGATTGAAGCTTTCTTT.